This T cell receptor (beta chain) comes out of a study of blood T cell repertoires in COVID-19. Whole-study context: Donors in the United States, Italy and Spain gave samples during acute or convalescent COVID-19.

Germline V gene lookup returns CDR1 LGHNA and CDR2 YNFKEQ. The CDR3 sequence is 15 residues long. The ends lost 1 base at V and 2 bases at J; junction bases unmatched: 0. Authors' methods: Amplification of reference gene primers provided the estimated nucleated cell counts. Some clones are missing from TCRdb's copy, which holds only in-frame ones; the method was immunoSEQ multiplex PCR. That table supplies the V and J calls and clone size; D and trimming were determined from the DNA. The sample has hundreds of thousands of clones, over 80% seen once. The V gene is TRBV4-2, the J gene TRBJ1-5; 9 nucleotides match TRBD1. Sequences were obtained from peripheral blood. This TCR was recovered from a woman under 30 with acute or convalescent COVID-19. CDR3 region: CASSQGTGGNQPQHF. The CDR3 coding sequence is TGTGCCAGCAGCCAAGGGACAGGGGGCAATCAGCCCCAGCATTTT.